Following are 16 T cell receptor beta chains from one sample sequenced in a study of T cells in Graves' hyperthyroidism and ophthalmopathy. From RNA transcripts, TCR beta CDR3 regions were amplified. A first-round RT-PCR of the TCR CDR3 used the HTBI primer set. TCRdb re-called the multiplex PCR reads through MiXCR, storing one row per CDR3 protein. This sample has around 700,000 distinct CDR3 sequences; around 20% occur once, and the top ten carry over 15%. The sample was blood. These receptors came from a woman in her forties or fifties with Graves' hyperthyroidism that later progressed to Graves' ophthalmopathy.

The table lists this clonotype with many counts. The chain is built from TRBV11-2 and TRBJ2-5, with a weak D call TRBD2 (6 bases). This CDR3 has 13 amino acids. Germline CDR1 reads SGHAT; CDR2 reads FQNNGV. V gave up 2 bases and J gave up 5 bases, with 9 bases separating them. CDR3 sequence: CASSLSGRETQYF. CDR3 coding DNA: TGTGCCAGCAGCTTAAGTGGGAGGGAGACCCAGTACTTC.

This chain connects TRBV12-3 or TRBV12-4 to TRBJ1-4; possible D gene TRBD1, 6 bases. Trimming took 1 base from V and 4 from J, leaving 10 bases between them. The CDR3 is 15 amino acids. DNA for the CDR3: TGTGCCAGCAGTTTAGTGACAGGCCATAATGAAAAACTGTTTTTT. This codes for CASSLVTGHNEKLFF.

This clonotype has only a few counts. J is TRBJ1-1 and V is TRBV5-8, with 8 bases lining up with TRBD1. This CDR3 is 16 amino acids long. Germline V lookup: CDR1 SGHTS, CDR2 YDEGEE. Trimming took 4 bases from V and 0 from J; bases not matched to a gene: 8. CDR3 DNA: TGTGCCAGCAGCACCAGGGGGCCGGGTATGAACACTGAAGCTTTCTTT. Protein sequence: CASSTRGPGMNTEAFF.

CDR3 coding DNA: TGCAGCGCCGAAGGGGATAGCGGGCGTGGTTCAGATACGCAGTATTTT. It encodes CSAEGDSGRGSDTQYF. The J gene is TRBJ2-3, the V gene TRBV29-1, with TRBD2 matching 7 bases. The trim removed 7 bases at V and 4 bases at J, leaving 17 bases unmatched. Per germline, CDR1 SQVTM and CDR2 ANQGSEA. This CDR3 is built from 16 residues.

The chain uses TRBV20-1 and TRBJ2-7, with 12 bases lining up with TRBD2. Germline lookup yields CDR1 DFQATT and CDR2 SNEGSKA (reference sequence). V was pared by 3 bases and J by 7 bases, with 10 bases of the junction left unmatched. CDR3 length: 15 residues. CDR3 residues: CSARVGLAGDYEQYF. The CDR3 bases are TGCAGTGCTAGGGTGGGACTAGCGGGCGACTATGAGCAGTACTTC.

This clonotype was counted at least ten times. The gene calls are TRBV3-1 and TRBJ2-7; D not certain. The V end was cut by 2 bases, the J end by 6 bases, with 11 bases between. The CDR3 covers 13 residues. Germline lookup yields CDR1 LGHDT and CDR2 YNNKEL (reference sequence). This chain's CDR3 is CASSQMGISEQYF. CDR3 nucleotides: TGTGCCAGCAGCCAAATGGGGATTTCCGAGCAGTACTTC.

This clonotype was recorded many times. The rearrangement links TRBV18 to TRBJ2-5, with a possible D match to TRBD1 (5 bases). Between the trimmed V and J ends, which lost 5 bases and 4 bases, there was a span of 11 bases. Germline CDR1 KGHSH, CDR2 LQKENI. The CDR3 consists of 13 residues. CDR3 loop: CASSKQDGETQYF. DNA of the CDR3: TGTGCCAGCTCAAAACAGGACGGAGAGACCCAGTACTTC.

This clonotype has at least ten counts. V and J are TRBV30 and TRBJ1-1; D unclear. The ends were cut back, 5 bases at V and 2 bases at J, with 12 bases in the middle. The CDR3 consists of 13 residues. CDR1 is GTSNPN, CDR2 SVGIG, per germline (reference sequence). This CDR3 reads CAWDTRRNTEAFF. As DNA, the CDR3 is TGTGCCTGGGACACCAGGAGAAACACTGAAGCTTTCTTT. Drawing the rest from reference TRBV30 and TRBJ1-1, the complete variable domain is SQTIHQWPATLVQPVGSPLSLECTVEGTSNPNLYWYRQAAGRGLQLLFYSVGIGQISSEVPQNLSASRPQDRQFILSSKKLLLSDSGFYLCAWDTRRNTEAFFGQGTRLTVV.

This clonotype has more than one count but fewer than ten. V usage is TRBV6-6 and J usage is TRBJ1-6; 7 bases are shared with TRBD1. This CDR3 region has 15 residues. Germline-derived CDR1 and CDR2 are MNHNY and SVGAGI (reference sequence). V shed 0 bases and J 8 bases; nucleotides not matched to a gene: 4. The DNA of the CDR3 is TGTGCCAGCAGTTACTCCGGAGGGGGCGATTCACCCCTCCACTTT. Encoded protein: CASSYSGGGDSPLHF.

This clonotype was detected many times. The rearrangement joins TRBV20-1 to TRBJ1-1; D gene ambiguous. CDR1 is DFQATT and CDR2 is SNEGSKA in the germline V gene (reference sequence). The length of the CDR3 is 12 residues. V was shortened by 3 bases and J by 5 bases, with 10 bases between the two germline ends. The CDR3 region is CSASKLRTEAFF. The CDR3 nucleotides read TGCAGTGCTAGTAAACTCAGGACTGAAGCTTTCTTT.

This clonotype has ten or more counts. V is TRBV12-3 or TRBV12-4 and J is TRBJ1-2; tentative D call: TRBD1 (6 bases). Trimming pared 6 bases from V and 1 base from J, leaving 12 bases between. CDR3 length equals 14 residues. Here the CDR3 DNA reads TGTGCCAGCAGCACAGGGTTTCTTAACTATGGCTACACCTTC. It specifies CASSTGFLNYGYTF.

The J gene is TRBJ2-5, the V gene TRBV18; 8 nucleotides line up with TRBD1. In germline, CDR1 is KGHSH, CDR2 LQKENI. The CDR3 is 15 residues long. V gave up 6 bases and J gave up 4 bases; unmatched junction bases: 10. DNA for the CDR3: TGTGCCAGCTCCCGCATGACAGGGGTATCAGAGACCCAGTACTTC. Its translation is CASSRMTGVSETQYF.

This clonotype was counted at least ten times. This chain links TRBV5-1 with TRBJ1-1; D not certain. Deletions cut 1 base from V and 1 base from J, with 11 bases between. The germline gives CDR1 SGHRS, CDR2 YFSETQ. There are 15 residues in the CDR3. Written as DNA, the CDR3 is TGCGCCAGCAGCTTGAGGATTGGGCAGAACACTGAAGCTTTCTTT. This translates into CASSLRIGQNTEAFF.

This clonotype was detected many times. This rearrangement joins TRBV5-1 to TRBJ2-7, with 9 bases matching TRBD1. The CDR3 is 15 amino acids. Germline V gives CDR1 SGHRS, CDR2 YFSETQ. With V trimmed by 4 bases and J by 3 bases, 8 bases remained unmatched. CDR3 sequence reads: CASSPGQGTVYEQYF. CDR3 coding DNA: TGCGCCAGCAGCCCGGGACAGGGAACGGTCTACGAGCAGTACTTC.

J is TRBJ2-5 and V is TRBV5-8; D is tentatively TRBD1 or TRBD2 (5 bases each). Germline V gene sequence: CDR1 SGHTS, CDR2 YDEGEE. V gave up 1 base and J gave up 1 base, with 11 bases separating them. The CDR3 is 15 residues long. The CDR3 is CASSLYQGPQETQYF. In nucleotides, the CDR3 is TGTGCCAGCAGCTTGTACCAGGGACCCCAAGAGACCCAGTACTTC.

This clonotype was detected ten times or more. The rearrangement links TRBV14 to TRBJ1-1; weak D call: TRBD1 (5 bases). V lost 0 bases and J 10 bases, leaving 15 bases between the germline ends. Germline CDR1 is SGHDN and CDR2 is FVKESK. The CDR3 has 14 amino acids. CDR3 region: CASSQEWGDGGAFF. The DNA of the CDR3 is TGTGCCAGCAGCCAAGAATGGGGCGATGGTGGAGCTTTCTTT. The variable domain in full, completed from reference TRBV14 and TRBJ1-1, reads EAGVTQFPSHSVIEKGQTVTLRCDPISGHDNLYWYRRVMGKEIKFLLHFVKESKQDESGMPNNRFLAERTGGTYSTLKVQPAELEDSGVYFCASSQEWGDGGAFFGQGTRLTVV.